These T cell receptor beta chains were read from a single sample in a study of T cell changes during pregnancy in multiple sclerosis. Using immunoSEQ multiplex PCR, the repertoire was profiled, and TCRdb retains in-frame clones only, with some absent. The repertoire holds about 50,000 clones, with roughly 94% as singletons. The material was CD4+ T cells from peripheral blood mononuclear cells, obtained in the third trimester of pregnancy. These receptors were obtained from a female donor with multiple sclerosis, enrolled in a pregnancy study. The CDR3 runs from the conserved cysteine through the conserved F or W. A D gene is named only where the DNA matches it firmly. Clone size is stated in some rows and not others, as once, few, many or a class when expanded.

clone_size j_call v_call d_call cdr3_nt cdr3_aa
. TRBJ1-1 TRBV5-1 TRBD1 TGCGCCAGCAGCCAAGGGACAGGGAACACTGAAGCTTTCTTT CASSQGTGNTEAFF
. TRBJ2-1 TRBV4-1 . TGCGCCAGCAGCCAAGTTAGGGGGACCGAGCAGTTCTTC CASSQVRGTEQFF
. TRBJ2-2 TRBV7-9 . TGTGCCAGCAGCCTGAGGAACACCGGGGAGCTGTTTTTT CASSLRNTGELFF
. TRBJ2-7 TRBV7-9 . TGTGCCAGCAGCTTTAGCACATTCGAAAACGAGCAGTACTTC CASSFSTFENEQYF
. TRBJ2-5 TRBV19 TRBD1 TGTGCCAGTAGTCACAGGGGGCAGGAGACCCAGTACTTC CASSHRGQETQYF
once TRBJ2-5 TRBV2 TRBD2 TGTGCCAGCAGTCTAGCGGGGGGGGCAGAGACCCAGTACTTC CASSLAGGAETQYF
. TRBJ1-3 TRBV30 TRBD1 TGTGCCTGGAGTGTAGGGGACAGCTCTGGAAACACCATATATTTT CAWSVGDSSGNTIYF
. TRBJ1-6 TRBV7-8 . TGTGCCAGCAGCGGAGAGATGACAGGACATAGGGGCTCCTATAATTCACCCCTCCACTTT CASSGEMTGHRGSYNSPLHF
. TRBJ2-3 TRBV2 TRBD2 TGTGCCAGCAGCGCTAGCGGGGGCACAGATACGCAGTATTTT CASSASGGTDTQYF
. TRBJ1-1 TRBV29-1 TRBD1 TGCAGCTACAGCGGACAGGTCAACACTGAAGCTTTCTTT CSYSGQVNTEAFF
. TRBJ1-5 TRBV6-1 . TGTGCCAGCAGTGAGAGACCAAGGGACACAGAAAATCAGCCCCAGCATTTT CASSERPRDTENQPQHF
. TRBJ1-5 TRBV27 . TGTGCCAGCAGCCCCGAGAGGGCGGGAGGCAATCAGCCCCAGCATTTT CASSPERAGGNQPQHF
. TRBJ2-7 TRBV5-1 . TGCGCCAGCAGCTTGGGTTGGGGGCTGTCCGTTTACGAGCAGTACTTC CASSLGWGLSVYEQYF
. TRBJ1-2 TRBV28 . TGTGCCAGCAGCTCCCTTTTGGCAGGAGGCTACACCTTC CASSSLLAGGYTF
. TRBJ2-1 TRBV11-3 TRBD1 TGTGCCAGCAGCGCCGGGGATTATGGACAGGGGTACAATGAGCAGTTCTTC CASSAGDYGQGYNEQFF
. TRBJ2-5 TRBV5-1 TRBD1 TGCGCCAGCAGCCGGGGCCGACAGGGCGACTTAGAGACCCAGTACTTC CASSRGRQGDLETQYF
. TRBJ2-5 TRBV9 . TGTGCCAGCAGCGTCGACACCCAAGAGACCCAGTACTTC CASSVDTQETQYF